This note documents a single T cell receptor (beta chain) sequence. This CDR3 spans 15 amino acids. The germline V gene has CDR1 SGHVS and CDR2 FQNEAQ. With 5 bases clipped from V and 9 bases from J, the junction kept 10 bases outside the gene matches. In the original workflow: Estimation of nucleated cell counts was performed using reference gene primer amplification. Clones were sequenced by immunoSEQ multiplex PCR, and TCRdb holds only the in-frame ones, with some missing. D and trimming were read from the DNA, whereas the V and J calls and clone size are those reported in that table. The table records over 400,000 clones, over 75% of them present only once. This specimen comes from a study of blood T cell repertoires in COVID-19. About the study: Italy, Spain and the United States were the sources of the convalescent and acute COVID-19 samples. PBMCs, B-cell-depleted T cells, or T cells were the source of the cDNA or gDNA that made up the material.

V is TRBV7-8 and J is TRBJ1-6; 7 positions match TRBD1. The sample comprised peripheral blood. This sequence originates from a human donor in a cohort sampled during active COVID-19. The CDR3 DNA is TGTGCCAGCAGCCCAGCAAACAGGGGCCGTTCACCCCTCCACTTT. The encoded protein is CASSPANRGRSPLHF.